This entry is about one T cell receptor beta chain. The antigen is undetermined. These data are taken from a study of T cell responses to AZD1222 COVID-19 vaccine. Whole-study context: The analysis combined second doses at about 4 or about 12 weeks.

General study findings and limits: Clonal diversity may have been underestimated, and the donors were mostly white British, with more females than males.

TCRdb's copy holds only in-frame clones and misses some; the assay was immunoSEQ multiplex PCR. The sample yields 100,000 or so clones, around 90% seen once. There are 13 residues in the CDR3. Germline lookup yields CDR1 GTSNPN and CDR2 SVGIG (reference sequence). Trimming left V 5 bases short and J 6 bases short, with 16 bases between. The sample in question was peripheral blood, obtained on day 0 of AZD1222 vaccination. This rearrangement joins TRBV30 to TRBJ1-2; D is possibly TRBD1 (5 bases). The clonotype was recovered from an adult in good health. The CDR3, as DNA: TGTGCCTGGGATACGGGGACTGTGGATGGCTACACCTTC. Its translation: CAWDTGTVDGYTF. The entire variable domain, with the rest obtained from reference TRBV30 and TRBJ1-2, is as follows: SQTIHQWPATLVQPVGSPLSLECTVEGTSNPNLYWYRQAAGRGLQLLFYSVGIGQISSEVPQNLSASRPQDRQFILSSKKLLLSDSGFYLCAWDTGTVDGYTFGSGTRLTVV.